This TCR beta chain was identified during a study of vaccination and CD4 T cells after COVID-19. In the study overall: After nasal swab PCR-confirmed SARS-CoV-2, several convalescents had mild disease and one severe. Every culture used as a control got a CEFX pool, an HIV-1 Nef pool, or no peptide.

With respect to this clonotype: Antigen specificity is unknown.

Cultured CD4+ T cell DNA underwent sequencing with the Oncomine TCR Beta short-read assay. Genomic DNA was isolated from cultured CD4+ T cells. One entry per CDR3 protein results from TCRdb running MiXCR on the PCR reads. The table lists 14,000 to 15,000 distinct CDR3 sequences, 73% of them singletons, with about a tenth in the top ten. CDR1 and CDR2 from the germline V gene are KGHDR and SFDVKD. The CDR3 has 17 residues. V trimming: 4 bases; J trimming: 1 base; junction bases outside the gene matches: 9. The treatment is: approximately nine-day PBMC culture with coronavirus spike peptide pools or control peptides (ViraFEST assay). Scientists separated out CD4+ T cells through negative selection following 10 days in culture.

What was sequenced was CD4+ T cells from blood, cultured in vitro. The clonotype originates from a human donor who had recovered from COVID-19. The chain couples TRBV24-1 to TRBJ1-5; TRBD1 matches 7 bases. The DNA of the CDR3 is TGTGCCACCAGTGACAACCGACAGGGATCAAGCAATCAGCCCCAGCATTTT. Translating it yields CATSDNRQGSSNQPQHF.